Presented here are 19 T cell receptor beta chains from one specimen sequenced in a study of blood T cell repertoires in COVID-19. Generated by immunoSEQ multiplex PCR, the TCRdb table keeps only in-frame clones and is missing some. Altogether about 150,000 clones are present, about four fifths being singletons, with the ten largest covering roughly 0.56%. Sequencing was performed on peripheral blood. Every receptor here comes from a man in his sixties with acute or convalescent COVID-19.

This clone was seen only once. V usage is TRBV5-1 and J usage is TRBJ1-1; 8 nucleotides match TRBD1. With V trimmed by 2 bases and J by 3 bases, 9 bases remained unmatched. This CDR3 region has 16 residues. Germline CDR1 SGHRS, CDR2 YFSETQ. CDR3 protein: CASSFNEGQGDTEAFF. CDR3 sequence (DNA): TGCGCCAGCAGCTTCAATGAAGGACAGGGCGACACTGAAGCTTTCTTT.

The J gene is TRBJ2-7, the V gene TRBV27; 9 nucleotides line up with TRBD2. The V and J ends lost 6 bases and 6 bases, in that order; junction bases with no gene match: 12. CDR3 length: 15 amino acids. Germline CDR1 is MNHEY and CDR2 is SMNVEV (reference sequence). The CDR3 DNA is TGTGCCAGCAGATTGATGGCGGGAGGGCCCCGCGAGCAGTACTTC. This gives the protein CASRLMAGGPREQYF.

The V gene is TRBV6-5, the J gene TRBJ1-6; tentatively, D is TRBD1 (6 bases). Trimming left V 8 bases short and J 6 bases short, with 11 bases between. The germline V gene has CDR1 MNHEY and CDR2 SVGAGI. The CDR3 covers 13 residues. Written as DNA, the CDR3 is TGTGCCAGCTGGGGGCGCCTTAATTCACCCCTCCACTTT. Its translation is CASWGRLNSPLHF.

Details on this clone: Other DNA sequences of this sample code for an identical CDR3. The rearrangement joins TRBV18 to TRBJ2-5; D is possibly TRBD1 (5 bases). Trimming shortened V by 0 bases and J by 1 base, and 6 bases separated the two germline ends. Germline CDR1 and CDR2: KGHSH and LQKENI. The length of the CDR3 is 14 residues. The CDR3 region is CASSPPGLQETQYF. CDR3 nucleotides: TGTGCCAGCTCACCACCGGGGCTCCAAGAGACCCAGTACTTC.

The chain uses TRBV4-3 and TRBJ1-3; TRBD1 agrees at 8 bases. Per germline, CDR1 LGHNA and CDR2 YSLEER. J was trimmed by 4 bases and V by 1 base; bases with no gene match: 6. The CDR3 has 16 amino acids. This chain's CDR3 is CASSQATQGAGNTIYF. The CDR3 region has the DNA TGCGCCAGCAGCCAAGCCACCCAGGGGGCCGGAAACACCATATATTTT.

This chain uses TRBV7-9 with TRBJ1-5; perhaps TRBD1 as D (6 bases). This CDR3 has 12 amino acids. The V end was cut by 7 bases, the J end by 3 bases, with 7 bases between. From germline, CDR1 is SEHNR and CDR2 FQNEAQ (reference sequence). CDR3: CASNRDNQPQHF. In DNA, the CDR3 is TGTGCCAGCAACAGGGACAATCAGCCCCAGCATTTT.

The chain employs TRBV5-8 and TRBJ2-2; D may be TRBD1 (5 bases). The CDR3 sequence is 15 residues long. The V gene's germline CDR1 is SGHTS and CDR2 YDEGEE. The V end lost 3 bases, the J end lost 4 bases, and 13 bases lay between the germline ends. The CDR3 nucleotides read TGTGCCAGCAGCTCCGTCCAGGGTAGCACCGGGGAGCTGTTTTTT. It codes for CASSSVQGSTGELFF.

The chain uses TRBV7-9 and TRBJ2-7; 10 nucleotides agree with TRBD1. In germline, CDR1 is SEHNR, CDR2 FQNEAQ (reference sequence). This CDR3 is built from 15 residues. Unmatched junction bases numbered 6, after V lost 4 bases and J lost 3 bases. This CDR3 reads CASSSGTGVHYEQYF. In nucleotides, the CDR3 is TGTGCCAGCAGCTCGGGGACAGGGGTTCACTACGAGCAGTACTTC.

The chain recombines TRBV4-3 with TRBJ2-7; TRBD2 matches at 13 bases. The CDR3 is 16 amino acids. The V and J ends lost 3 bases and 1 base, in that order; junction bases with no gene match: 3. Per germline, CDR1 LGHNA and CDR2 YSLEER. In nucleotides, the CDR3 is TGCGCCAGCAGCCAGGTGGGACTAGCGGGGTCCTACGAGCAGTACTTC. This encodes CASSQVGLAGSYEQYF.

The chain combines TRBV5-4 with TRBJ2-1; D ambiguous. Germline CDR1 reads SGHNT; CDR2 reads YYREEE (reference sequence). Trimming cost V 4 bases and J 8 bases, with 16 bases left between them. The CDR3 has 14 residues. The CDR3 region is CASSHPPSGDEQFF. CDR3 sequence (DNA): TGTGCCAGCAGCCACCCCCCCTCAGGCGATGAGCAGTTCTTC.

This clone was seen only a few times. J is TRBJ2-7 and V is TRBV18; weak D call: TRBD2 (5 bases). Trimming removed 4 bases at V and 3 bases at J, with 7 bases between. This CDR3 has 12 residues. Germline V gives CDR1 KGHSH, CDR2 LQKENI. The CDR3 bases are TGTGCCAGCTCACTAGCGTTCTACGAGCAGTACTTC. Translation gives CASSLAFYEQYF.

This chain joins TRBV7-9 and TRBJ2-7, with D maybe TRBD1 (5 bases). V shed 0 bases and J shed 2 bases, with 11 bases lying between them. From germline, CDR1 is SEHNR and CDR2 FQNEAQ (reference sequence). The CDR3 covers 15 residues. The CDR3 here is CASSLAAGATYEQYF. DNA for the CDR3: TGTGCCAGCAGCTTAGCAGCTGGGGCCACCTACGAGCAGTACTTC.

The chain uses TRBV12-2 and TRBJ2-7; TRBD2 reflects the table's D call only, with no check against the DNA. TRBV12-2 is termed a pseudogene. The CDR3 covers 14 residues. The CDR3 DNA reads TGTGCAAGTCGCTACTTGACTGCCACCTACGAGCAGTACTTC. Protein product: CASRYLTATYEQYF.

This rearrangement joins TRBV6-5 to TRBJ1-2; D gene uncertain. The germline CDR1 and CDR2 sequences are MNHEY and SVGAGI. Trimming left V 11 bases short and J 2 bases short, with 15 bases between. The CDR3 length is 13 residues. The CDR3 protein is CAHSRAPNYGYTF. The CDR3 DNA follows: TGTGCCCACTCGAGGGCGCCCAACTATGGCTACACCTTC.

The CDR3 DNA sequence: TGTGCCAGCAGTAGCGACAGAAATATCAGGTCACCCCTCCACTTT. Translating gives CASSSDRNIRSPLHF. This chain joins TRBV27 and TRBJ1-6; possible D gene TRBD1, 5 bases. Per the germline V gene, CDR1 is MNHEY and CDR2 is SMNVEV (reference sequence). This CDR3 spans 15 amino acids. V shed 5 bases and J shed 10 bases, with 18 bases lying between them.

J is TRBJ2-5 and V is TRBV5-1; weak D call: TRBD2 (6 bases). The V end was cut by 4 bases, the J end by 4 bases, with 11 bases between. Germline V CDR1 and CDR2: SGHRS, YFSETQ. There are 13 residues in the CDR3. CDR3 DNA: TGCGCCAGCAGCCCCCGACTAGGAGAGACCCAGTACTTC. Its translation is CASSPRLGETQYF.

CDR3 nucleotide sequence: TGTGCCAGTAAGTTCGGGACAGGGATCAATCAGCCCCAGCATTTT. Translating it yields CASKFGTGINQPQHF. This rearrangement joins TRBV19 to TRBJ1-5; TRBD1 matches 9 bases. CDR3 length equals 15 residues. CDR1 LNHDA and CDR2 SQIVND come from the germline V gene (reference sequence). With V trimmed by 7 bases and J by 3 bases, 7 bases remained unmatched.

The chain joins TRBV21-1 to TRBJ2-7; whether TRBD1, the table's D call, matches the DNA was not checked. TRBV21-1 represents a pseudogene. The CDR3 loop spans 9 amino acids. CDR3 DNA sequence: TGTGCCAGCAGCAGGCGACAGCTTTTC. This sequence encodes CASSRRQLF.

The chain combines TRBV27 with TRBJ1-1, with D hard to call. The V end lost 2 bases, the J end lost 0 bases, and 10 bases lay between the germline ends. The CDR3 sequence is 15 residues long. CDR1 is MNHEY, CDR2 SMNVEV, per germline (reference sequence). This CDR3 reads CASSLTPILNTEAFF. The CDR3 bases are TGTGCCAGCAGTTTAACACCAATCTTGAACACTGAAGCTTTCTTT.